A selection of T cell receptor beta chains follows, all from one sample in a study of T cell responses to AZD1222 COVID-19 vaccine. Measured with immunoSEQ multiplex PCR; TCRdb has only the in-frame clones, and not every one. The sample lists about 120,000 clones, about 90% occurring once. This specimen was peripheral blood, taken 28 days after the second AZD1222 dose. These TCRs come from an adult who received the AZD1222 COVID-19 vaccine. Both conserved end residues are part of each CDR3. Size tells how often a clone was seen (once, few, many) or the class of an expanded clone, and some rows leave it out.

j_call	cdr3_length	clone_size	v_call	cdr3_aa
TRBJ2-5	15	-	TRBV6-5	CASSQLLAGVETQYF
TRBJ2-1	17	-	TRBV9	CASSIRTGGPSYNEQFF
TRBJ2-7	16	-	TRBV14	CASSPLTSGNSYEQYF
TRBJ1-3	14	-	TRBV3-1/TRBV3-2	CASSQDAGSVTIYF
TRBJ2-1	18	-	TRBV19	CASSSTSGRTGAFSGQFF
TRBJ2-1	15	-	TRBV6-1	CASSERIAGDNEQFF
TRBJ2-7	15	-	TRBV9	CASSVGSSGGYEQYF
TRBJ2-2	16	-	TRBV7-3	CASSLNGAGGPGELFF
TRBJ2-3	16	few	TRBV9	CASSEQGVTSTDTQYF
TRBJ2-3	14	-	TRBV12-1	CASSPDRDTDTQYF
TRBJ2-7	13	-	TRBV18	CASSQGLPYEQYF
TRBJ2-1	16	once	TRBV15	CATSRDRGSSYNEQFF
TRBJ1-3	17	-	TRBV4-2	CASSQILLTPEGNTIYF
TRBJ1-1	14	-	TRBV3-1/TRBV3-2	CASSLRVANTEAFF
TRBJ2-5	13	-	TRBV19	CASSRPGEETQYF
TRBJ1-5	14	-	TRBV27	CASRPGAGNQPQHF
TRBJ2-1	14	-	TRBV24-1	CATSDPGRGIQQFF
TRBJ2-1	16	-	TRBV4-1	CASSQMGQGINNEQFF
TRBJ2-3	14	-	TRBV5-4	CASSWSGITDTQYF
TRBJ1-5	15	-	TRBV28	CASSLSGRDPQPQHF
TRBJ1-2	15	-	TRBV7-9	CASSSNGQYNYGYTF
TRBJ2-2	18	-	TRBV9	CASSVAGTSGTNTGELFF
TRBJ2-3	17	-	TRBV12-5	CASGFSLSGRVADTQYF
TRBJ1-1	15	-	TRBV27	CASSLGKGLSTEAFF
TRBJ1-1	15	-	TRBV5-8	CASSSDYRINTEAFF
TRBJ1-6	14	-	TRBV28	CASNIRVKHSPLHF
TRBJ2-3	13	-	TRBV11-3	CASSLEFPGLQYF
TRBJ2-2	16	-	TRBV5-4	CASSLRAGGSSGELFF
TRBJ2-5	10	-	TRBV2	CASREETQYF
TRBJ2-2	16	-	TRBV19	CASSIDKGGFSGELFF
TRBJ1-3	15	-	TRBV19	CASSKGSHSGNTIYF
TRBJ1-6	14	-	TRBV7-6	CASSLGGGETPLHF
TRBJ1-2	11	few	TRBV20-1	CSAIESYGYTF
TRBJ2-3	15	-	TRBV9	CASSPPDGEADTQYF
TRBJ1-1	14	-	TRBV3-1/TRBV3-2	CASSQAGGGTEAFF
TRBJ1-5	17	-	TRBV19	CASSIPLGIWSNQPQHF
TRBJ2-5	15	-	TRBV28	CASAGPIGTGETQYF
TRBJ2-5	16	-	TRBV10-2	CASSPSSLYVVETQYF
TRBJ1-4	16	-	TRBV28	CASSYIGTGREEKLFF
TRBJ1-6	14	few	TRBV18	CASSAGQNNSPLHF
TRBJ1-2	14	-	TRBV28	CASHRPDRDYGYTF
TRBJ2-3	15	-	TRBV7-3	CASSLNRVRTDTQYF
TRBJ1-4	16	-	TRBV27	CASSSHPRGFNEKLFF
TRBJ2-5	13	-	TRBV14	CASSPPAGETQYF
TRBJ2-6	13	-	TRBV30	CAWGQGGANVLTF
TRBJ2-7	16	-	TRBV27	CASSLSGGPFSYEQYF
TRBJ2-7	14	once	TRBV4-1	CASSPRGDIYEQYF
TRBJ2-7	15	-	TRBV10-3	CAISRTSAESYEQYF
TRBJ2-7	15	-	TRBV18	CASSPPRGGSDEQYF
TRBJ1-5	15	-	TRBV2	CASSELGQGVQPQHF
TRBJ2-3	16	-	TRBV3-1/TRBV3-2	CASSQGLAPYTDTQYF
TRBJ1-5	13	-	TRBV30	CAWSREFNQPQHF
TRBJ1-2	15	-	TRBV19	CATSGTGDRGYGYTF
TRBJ2-1	17	-	TRBV7-3	CASSLFPRPRLANEQFF
TRBJ2-7	13	-	TRBV29-1	CSVGAGDHYEQYF